Listed here are 32 T cell receptor beta chains from one sample, sequenced in a study of T cell responses to AZD1222 COVID-19 vaccine. Using immunoSEQ multiplex PCR, the repertoire was profiled, and TCRdb retains in-frame clones only, with some absent. Here the sample spans around 190,000 clones, 80% to 90% being singletons. Sequencing used peripheral blood, obtained on day 0 of AZD1222 vaccination. The source is an adult in good health.

This clone was seen just once. The chain employs TRBV9 and TRBJ2-1; tentatively, D is TRBD2 (5 bases). From germline, CDR1 is SGDLS and CDR2 YYNGEE. V lost 1 base and J 0 bases, leaving 8 bases between the germline ends. The CDR3 spans 15 residues. The CDR3 nucleotides are TGTGCCAGCAGCGTATATAGCGTCTCCTACAATGAGCAGTTCTTC. Protein product: CASSVYSVSYNEQFF.

This clone was detected only a few times. CDR3 amino acids: CASSFGTGGREQYF. Written as DNA, the CDR3 is TGTGCCAGCTCCTTCGGGACAGGGGGCCGAGAGCAGTACTTC. The rearrangement joins TRBV25-1 to TRBJ2-7; 12 bases agree with TRBD1. Germline-derived CDR1 and CDR2 are MGHDK and SYGVNS. Germline trimming cut 8 bases from V and 7 bases from J; bases unmatched to any gene: 9. This CDR3 has 14 residues.

V is TRBV18 and J is TRBJ2-7, with no clear D. Germline-derived CDR1 and CDR2 are KGHSH and LQKENI. Trimming cost V 1 base and J 2 bases, with 6 bases left between them. The CDR3 totals 13 residues. The CDR3 region is CASSPRIAYEQYF. The CDR3, as DNA: TGTGCCAGCTCACCACGGATCGCCTACGAGCAGTACTTC.

A word on this clone: Other DNA sequences from this sample encode an identical CDR3 as well. The chain uses TRBV7-8 and TRBJ2-7; no definite D call. V was clipped by 1 base and J by 0 bases, with 7 bases between them. Germline V gives CDR1 SGHVS, CDR2 FQNEAQ. This CDR3 comprises 14 residues. The CDR3 is CASSLGTASYEQYF. In DNA form, the CDR3 reads TGTGCCAGCAGCTTAGGGACCGCCTCCTACGAGCAGTACTTC.

J is TRBJ1-1 and V is TRBV5-1; D remains ambiguous. CDR3 size: 12 residues. Trimming took 1 base from V and 6 from J, leaving 7 bases between them. CDR1 and CDR2 from the germline V gene are SGHRS and YFSETQ. The CDR3 is CASSLTNAEAFF. The DNA of the CDR3 is TGCGCCAGCAGCTTGACAAACGCTGAAGCTTTCTTT.

V and J are TRBV28 and TRBJ2-7, with D perhaps TRBD1 or TRBD2 (5 bases each). V dropped 2 bases and J dropped 2 bases, with 19 bases sitting between them. CDR1 is MDHEN, CDR2 SYDVKM, per germline. This CDR3 region has 17 residues. The CDR3 here is CASSLHPVGQRPYEQYF. The CDR3 DNA reads TGTGCCAGCAGTTTACACCCAGTGGGGCAGCGGCCCTACGAGCAGTACTTC.

The chain is built from TRBV13 and TRBJ2-1, with 9 bases matching TRBD2. CDR1 PRHDT and CDR2 FYEKMQ come from the germline V gene (reference sequence). The CDR3 loop spans 15 amino acids. J was trimmed by 9 bases and V by 4 bases; bases with no gene match: 10. CDR3 DNA: TGTGCCAGCAGCTCTGGCGGACTAGCGTACGCTGAGCAGTTCTTC. It yields the protein CASSSGGLAYAEQFF.

The table lists this clone with a count of one. The chain employs TRBV10-3 and TRBJ1-3; 7 bases agree with TRBD1. V was pared by 6 bases and J by 0 bases, with 11 bases of the junction left unmatched. The CDR3 has 17 residues. From germline, CDR1 is ENHRY and CDR2 SYGVKD. CDR3 protein: CAISSGGSSVSGNTIYF. The CDR3 DNA is TGTGCCATCAGCTCAGGGGGTTCGTCTGTCTCTGGAAACACCATATATTTT.

V gene TRBV12-3 or TRBV12-4 combines with J gene TRBJ1-5; D may be TRBD1 (5 bases). CDR3 length equals 12 residues. Between the trimmed V and J ends, which lost 3 bases and 9 bases, there was a span of 9 bases. This CDR3 is CASSFPGTPQHF. DNA for the CDR3: TGTGCCAGCAGTTTCCCCGGGACGCCCCAGCATTTT.

This clone was recorded only once. This rearrangement joins TRBV7-2 to TRBJ2-3; TRBD2 matches at 10 bases. Germline CDR1 reads SGHTA; CDR2 reads FQGNSA. With V trimmed by 1 base and J by 7 bases, 8 bases remained unmatched. The CDR3 runs to 16 residues. CDR3 in amino acids: CASSLERLAGVYTQYF. CDR3 DNA sequence: TGTGCCAGCAGCTTAGAACGCCTAGCGGGAGTGTATACGCAGTATTTT.

The chain uses TRBV27 and TRBJ1-1; D gene uncertain. V was pared by 0 bases and J by 8 bases, with 13 bases between. The CDR3 is 14 residues long. Germline V gene sequence: CDR1 MNHEY, CDR2 SMNVEV (reference sequence). CDR3 in amino acids: CASSLSPATVEAFF. In DNA form, the CDR3 reads TGTGCCAGCAGTTTATCTCCAGCGACCGTCGAAGCTTTCTTT.

The chain combines TRBV5-6 with TRBJ2-2; D uncertain. Germline V gives CDR1 SGHDT, CDR2 YYEEEE. The length of the CDR3 is 13 residues. Trimming took 0 bases from V and 9 from J, leaving 9 bases between them. CDR3 bases: TGTGCCAGCAGCTTGGCCCTTCAGCGGGAGCTGTTTTTT. It encodes CASSLALQRELFF.

This chain links TRBV30 with TRBJ1-3; D is ambiguous. Trimming pared 0 bases from V and 0 bases from J, leaving 12 bases between. CDR3 length: 16 amino acids. Germline V gene sequence: CDR1 GTSNPN, CDR2 SVGIG (reference sequence). The CDR3 reads CAWSVGVVSSGNTIYF. In DNA, the CDR3 is TGTGCCTGGAGTGTAGGAGTTGTAAGCTCTGGAAACACCATATATTTT.

This sequence joins TRBV6-5 and TRBJ1-1, with D maybe TRBD1 (6 bases). The CDR3 runs to 14 residues. Germline assignment: CDR1 MNHEY and CDR2 SVGAGI. V lost 6 bases and J lost 4, with 15 bases in between. The CDR3 bases are TGTGCCAGCAGGATGGGGGGCGAGGGCACTGAAGCTTTCTTT. This encodes CASRMGGEGTEAFF.

The chain links TRBV27 to TRBJ1-3; TRBD1 matches at 7 bases. CDR3 length: 16 residues. CDR1 MNHEY and CDR2 SMNVEV come from the germline V gene (reference sequence). With 6 bases clipped from V and 0 bases from J, the junction kept 8 bases outside the gene matches. The CDR3 protein is CASSSGQALSGNTIYF. CDR3 coding DNA: TGTGCCAGCAGCTCAGGACAGGCCCTCTCTGGAAACACCATATATTTT.

The CDR3 loop reads CASGWYGETQYF. The CDR3 bases are TGTGCCAGCGGGTGGTATGGGGAGACCCAGTACTTC. This rearrangement joins TRBV28 to TRBJ2-5; D is uncertain. The CDR3 extends over 12 amino acids. CDR1 MDHEN and CDR2 SYDVKM come from the germline V gene. The germline V and J ends were trimmed by 8 bases and 5 bases, with 12 bases remaining between them.

This chain connects TRBV5-1 to TRBJ1-1; possible D gene TRBD1, 5 bases. From germline, CDR1 is SGHRS and CDR2 YFSETQ. V was cut by 0 bases and J by 2 bases, with 14 bases left in between. This CDR3 has 16 amino acids. The CDR3 protein is CASSLELSQGNTEAFF. The CDR3 region has the DNA TGCGCCAGCAGCTTGGAGTTGAGTCAGGGTAACACTGAAGCTTTCTTT.

DNA of the CDR3: TGCGCCAGCAGCCAAGCTCCCAGGGGGTCAGGGGAGACCCAGTACTTC. Translating gives CASSQAPRGSGETQYF. The V call is TRBV4-1, the J call TRBJ2-5; 7 positions match TRBD1. The CDR3 has 16 residues. In germline, CDR1 is MGHRA, CDR2 YSYEKL. With 1 base clipped from V and 5 bases from J, the junction kept 10 bases outside the gene matches.

The V and J genes are TRBV29-1 and TRBJ2-7; D gene unclear. The CDR3 spans 12 residues. The V and J ends lost 5 bases and 1 base respectively, with 9 bases between them. The germline CDR1 and CDR2 sequences are SQVTM and ANQGSEA. The CDR3 loop is CSVNSPSYEQYF. CDR3 DNA sequence: TGCAGCGTTAACAGCCCATCCTACGAGCAGTACTTC.

This chain links TRBV2 with TRBJ2-2; D is ambiguous. Germline loops: CDR1 SNHLY, CDR2 FYNNEI. This CDR3 has 13 residues. Trimming removed 6 bases from V and 4 bases from J, with 9 bases in between. The CDR3 is CASSLSFTGELFF. The CDR3 DNA sequence: TGTGCCAGCAGCCTGTCCTTCACCGGGGAGCTGTTTTTT.

The chain couples TRBV11-2 to TRBJ2-5, with 10 bases matching TRBD1. CDR3 size: 15 residues. The germline CDR1 and CDR2 sequences are SGHAT and FQNNGV. Trimming cost V 3 bases and J 4 bases; bases outside gene matches: 5. CDR3 sequence: CASSFDRGRGETQYF. The CDR3, as DNA: TGTGCCAGCAGCTTCGACAGGGGGCGCGGAGAGACCCAGTACTTC.

V and J are TRBV6-6 and TRBJ1-1; D call uncertain. Trimming removed 7 bases from V and 6 bases from J, with 12 bases in between. The CDR3 runs to 12 residues. Germline values: CDR1 MNHNY, CDR2 SVGAGI (reference sequence). The CDR3 sequence: CASTYSRPEAFF. DNA of the CDR3: TGTGCCAGCACCTACTCACGGCCTGAAGCTTTCTTT.

The table lists this clone with a count of one. The chain recombines TRBV9 with TRBJ2-1; TRBD1 matches at 8 bases. V gave up 0 bases and J gave up 9 bases; unmatched junction bases: 11. There are 16 residues in the CDR3. Germline CDR1 and CDR2: SGDLS and YYNGEE. Written as DNA, the CDR3 is TGTGCCAGCAGCGTAGGGAGTCAGGGGGCACGGGGTGAGCAGTTCTTC. Translated, it gives CASSVGSQGARGEQFF.

The V gene is TRBV6-5, the J gene TRBJ2-5, with D unresolved. CDR1 and CDR2 (germline): MNHEY, SVGAGI. V was trimmed by 7 bases and J by 0 bases, leaving 12 bases between them. The length of the CDR3 is 14 residues. The CDR3 DNA reads as TGTGCCAGCAATAATCCCATGTACCAAGAGACCCAGTACTTC. Encoded protein: CASNNPMYQETQYF.

This clone was detected once. The chain combines TRBV11-2 with TRBJ2-7, with 7 bases matching TRBD1. V was clipped by 2 bases and J by 2 bases; unmatched bases: 3. Germline CDR1 reads SGHAT; CDR2 reads FQNNGV. The CDR3 loop spans 14 amino acids. In DNA, the CDR3 is TGTGCCAGCAGCTTACAGGGGGTCGCCTACGAGCAGTACTTC. Protein: CASSLQGVAYEQYF.

For the CDR3, the DNA is TGTGCCAGCAGTCCCCTCACGAGGCCGGGCCAAGAGACCCAGTACTTC. Its translation is CASSPLTRPGQETQYF. V usage is TRBV6-2 or TRBV6-3 and J usage is TRBJ2-5, with no clear D. The CDR3 loop spans 16 amino acids. CDR1 and CDR2 (germline): MNHEY, SVGEGT. V lost 5 bases, J lost 1 base, and 17 bases lay in between.

CDR3 sequence: CASSPTTGRNEQFF. The CDR3 region has the DNA TGCGCCAGCAGCCCCACGACAGGGCGGAATGAGCAGTTCTTC. The chain employs TRBV5-1 and TRBJ2-1, with TRBD1 matching 7 bases. With 4 bases clipped from V and 7 bases from J, the junction kept 8 bases outside the gene matches. CDR1 is SGHRS, CDR2 YFSETQ, per germline. The CDR3 is 14 residues long.

This sequence joins TRBV7-2 and TRBJ1-3; perhaps TRBD1 as D (6 bases). V was clipped by 6 bases and J by 3 bases, with 21 bases between them. CDR3 length equals 17 residues. CDR1 is SGHTA, CDR2 FQGNSA, per germline. CDR3 DNA: TGTGCCAGCAGTTTTGACCGGTTGGGGGCGGGTGGAAACACCATATATTTT. Translation gives CASSFDRLGAGGNTIYF.

The chain couples TRBV3-1 (or the pseudogene TRBV3-2) to TRBJ1-4, with no clear D. The CDR3 is 18 amino acids. V dropped 0 bases and J dropped 0 bases, with 14 bases sitting between them. CDR1 is LGHDT and CDR2 is YNNKEL in the germline V gene (reference sequence). CDR3 sequence reads: CASSQDLDVGATNEKLFF. The CDR3 DNA reads as TGTGCCAGCAGCCAAGATCTCGACGTTGGTGCAACTAATGAAAAACTGTTTTTT.

V gene TRBV19 combines with J gene TRBJ2-7; D call uncertain. Trimming left V 5 bases short and J 5 bases short, with 7 bases between. Germline CDR1 reads LNHDA; CDR2 reads SQIVND (reference sequence). The CDR3 extends over 11 amino acids. DNA for the CDR3: TGTGCCAGTAGTCATACCAACGAGCAGTACTTC. Amino acid sequence: CASSHTNEQYF.

V is TRBV9 and J is TRBJ2-2; the D gene is possibly TRBD1 (6 bases). V was clipped by 0 bases and J by 5 bases, with 8 bases between them. Germline V CDR1 and CDR2: SGDLS, YYNGEE. The CDR3 runs 14 residues. The CDR3 DNA reads as TGTGCCAGCAGCGTAGGACAGGCTACCGGGGAGCTGTTTTTT. Translating it yields CASSVGQATGELFF.

This chain uses TRBV9 with TRBJ2-7; D could derive from TRBD1 or TRBD2 (5 bases each). The CDR3 length is 14 residues. V was trimmed by 4 bases and J by 3 bases, leaving 14 bases between them. CDR1 is SGDLS, CDR2 YYNGEE, per germline. The CDR3 loop is CASSLGPEGYEQYF. DNA for the CDR3: TGTGCCAGCAGCTTGGGACCCGAGGGCTACGAGCAGTACTTC.